This TCR beta chain was sequenced in a study of shared clonotypes between healthy human individuals. Study-wide points: Few donors restricted represented genetic and exposure-history diversity.

Using immunoSEQ multiplex PCR, the repertoire was profiled, and TCRdb retains in-frame clones only, with some absent. The top ten clones hold about 0.06% of a sample with roughly 650,000 clones, roughly 97% of them seen once. This clone was observed once. As yet, its antigen is unknown. CDR3 length: 13 amino acids. Germline assignment: CDR1 SGHRS and CDR2 YFSETQ. Trimming cost V 3 bases and J 5 bases, with 11 bases left between them. This clonotype was sampled from a woman aged 25-40 years in good health. V is TRBV5-1 and J is TRBJ2-5, with D possibly matching TRBD1 (5 bases). Material for sequencing was naive CD4+ T cells sorted from blood. Described subset: CD45RA+ positively selected. The CDR3 is CASSSTVVETQYF. For the CDR3, the DNA is TGCGCCAGCAGCTCGACAGTTGTTGAGACCCAGTACTTC.